This TCR beta chain came from a study of regulatory T cells in long-lasting Graves disease. This clonotype was seen at least ten times. Time point described: persistent/refractory GD, antithyroid drugs over 5 years with positive TRAb. RNA isolated from PBMCs was used to make the TCR library. Patients of an endocrinology department in Xi'an, China, were included. Collection of peripheral blood (about 10 milliliters) was done using EDTA tubes. V lost 3 bases to trimming and J lost 3 bases; unmatched junction nucleotides: 1. This CDR3 comprises 13 residues. Looked up from germline, CDR1 is SNHLY and CDR2 is FYNNEI. TCR beta libraries were built with iRepertoire HTBI primers and Arm-PCR of CDR3 regions. TCRdb processed the multiplex PCR reads anew with MiXCR; each CDR3 protein has one entry. The sample has about half a million distinct CDR3 sequences, around a fifth seen once; the top ten hold about an eighth.

V is TRBV2 and J is TRBJ1-2, with 7 bases lining up with TRBD1. This sample comprised peripheral blood mononuclear cells (PBMCs), obtained when the disease was refractory, from a patient treated with antithyroid drugs. The receptor's source is a female donor with Graves disease. Here the CDR3 DNA reads TGTGCCAGCAGTGACAGGGGGTACTATGGCTACACCTTC. Encoded protein: CASSDRGYYGYTF.